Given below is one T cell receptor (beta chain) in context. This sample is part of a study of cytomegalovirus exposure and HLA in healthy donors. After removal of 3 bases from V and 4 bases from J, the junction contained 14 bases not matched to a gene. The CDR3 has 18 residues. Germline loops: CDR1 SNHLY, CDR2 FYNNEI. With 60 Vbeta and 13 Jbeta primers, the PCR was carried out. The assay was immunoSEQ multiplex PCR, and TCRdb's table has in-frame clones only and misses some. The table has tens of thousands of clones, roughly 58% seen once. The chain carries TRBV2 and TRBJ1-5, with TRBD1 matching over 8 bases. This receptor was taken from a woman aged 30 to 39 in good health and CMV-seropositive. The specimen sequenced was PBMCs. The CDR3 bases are TGTGCCAGCAGTGAGGGACCAGGGGGCTCCGGGCCGAATCAGCCCCAGCATTTT. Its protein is CASSEGPGGSGPNQPQHF.